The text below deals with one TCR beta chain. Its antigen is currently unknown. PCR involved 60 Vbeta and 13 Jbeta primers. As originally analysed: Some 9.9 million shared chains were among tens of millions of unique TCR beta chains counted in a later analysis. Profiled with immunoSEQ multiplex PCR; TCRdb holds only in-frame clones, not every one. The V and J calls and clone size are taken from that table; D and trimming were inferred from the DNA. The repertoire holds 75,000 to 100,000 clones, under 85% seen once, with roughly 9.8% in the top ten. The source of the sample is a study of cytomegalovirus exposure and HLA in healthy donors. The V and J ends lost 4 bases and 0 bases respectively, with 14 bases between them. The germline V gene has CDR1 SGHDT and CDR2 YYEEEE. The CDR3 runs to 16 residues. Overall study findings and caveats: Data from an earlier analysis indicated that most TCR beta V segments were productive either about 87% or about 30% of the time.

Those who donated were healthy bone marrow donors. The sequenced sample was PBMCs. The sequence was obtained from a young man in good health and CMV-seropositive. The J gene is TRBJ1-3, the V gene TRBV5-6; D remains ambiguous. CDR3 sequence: CASSREISGSGNTIYF. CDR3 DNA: TGTGCCAGCAGCCGGGAGATCTCAGGCTCTGGAAACACCATATATTTT.